Listed below are T cell receptor beta chains from one sample, sequenced in a study of blood T cell repertoires in COVID-19. The data were produced by immunoSEQ multiplex PCR, yet TCRdb's version contains in-frame clones alone and is incomplete. The sample holds 65,000 to 90,000 clones, more than 75% seen once. The source material was peripheral blood. The origin of the receptors is a man aged 55 to 70 with acute or convalescent COVID-19. Each CDR3 is given with its conserved first and last residue. Each record gives: D gene, clone size, V gene, J gene, CDR3 DNA, CDR3 protein. A D gene is named only where the DNA matches it firmly. Rows give clone size only sometimes, using once, few, many, or a class for an expanded clone.

NA	NA	TRBV30	TRBJ1-6	TGTGCCTGCAGGGGTGAAGCCAATTCACCCCTCCACTTT	CACRGEANSPLHF
TRBD1	once	TRBV2	TRBJ2-7	TGTGCCAGCAGTGCGGGGACAGGGCGGATGGGGGAGCAGTACTTC	CASSAGTGRMGEQYF
TRBD1	NA	TRBV5-4	TRBJ1-4	TGTGCCAGCAGCAACACAGGGGGAGGCCCAACTAATGAAAAACTGTTTTTT	CASSNTGGGPTNEKLFF
TRBD2	NA	TRBV24-1	TRBJ2-5	TGTGCCACCAGTGACCGACAAGCGGGGTTTGAGACCCAGTACTTC	CATSDRQAGFETQYF
NA	NA	TRBV6-6	TRBJ2-7	TGTGCCAGCAGTTACTCGATAAGTCAGACCTACGAGCAGTACTTC	CASSYSISQTYEQYF
NA	NA	TRBV30	TRBJ1-6	TGTGCCTGGACAGGGAATGAAGATTCACCCCTCCACTTT	CAWTGNEDSPLHF
NA	few	TRBV21-1	TRBJ2-3	TGTGCCAGCAGCAACGCGGACTTTAGCACAGATACGCAGTATTTT	CASSNADFSTDTQYF
TRBD1	once	TRBV9	TRBJ1-5	TGTGCCAGCAGCTCCGCCCCTACAGGGGACCAGCCCCAGCATTTT	CASSSAPTGDQPQHF
NA	NA	TRBV19	TRBJ1-2	TGTGCCAGTAGTATTGAAGGGAGGCTAAGCTATGGCTACACCTTC	CASSIEGRLSYGYTF
TRBD1	NA	TRBV18	TRBJ2-7	TGTGCCAGCTCACCACCGCAGGACAGGGGGAGCGAGCAGTACTTC	CASSPPQDRGSEQYF
NA	NA	TRBV10-3	TRBJ2-1	TGTGCCATCAGTTCTCTAAGCAATGAGCAGTTCTTC	CAISSLSNEQFF
NA	NA	TRBV2	TRBJ1-5	TGTGCCAGCAGCGAAATCCAGGGCCTGAGCAATCAGCCCCAGCATTTT	CASSEIQGLSNQPQHF
NA	NA	TRBV7-2	TRBJ1-3	TGTGCCAGCAGCTTAGGGGGCCTAGGCTCTGGAAACACCATATATTTT	CASSLGGLGSGNTIYF
TRBD2	NA	TRBV7-6	TRBJ2-1	TGTGCCAGCAGCTTGGTACCCACTAGCGGTTCCTACAATGAGCAGTTCTTC	CASSLVPTSGSYNEQFF
TRBD2	NA	TRBV19	TRBJ2-7	TGTGCCAGTAGCATCCTAGCGGGTACCTACGAGCAGTACTTC	CASSILAGTYEQYF
NA	NA	TRBV5-4	TRBJ2-5	TGTGCCAGCAGCCGCGACCAAGAGACCCAGTACTTC	CASSRDQETQYF